This T cell receptor (beta chain) was sequenced in a study of blood T cell repertoires in COVID-19. Study overall: Samples came from the United States, Italy and Spain, spanning acute and convalescent COVID-19.

V was pared by 4 bases and J by 3 bases, with 15 bases between. This CDR3 has 15 amino acids. CDR1 is MDHEN and CDR2 is SYDVKM in the germline V gene. As handled by the study authors: Reference gene primer amplification gave nucleated cell count estimates. Using immunoSEQ multiplex PCR, the repertoire was profiled, and TCRdb retains in-frame clones only, with some absent. V and J calls and clone size are as listed in that table; D and trimming were resolved from the DNA. The data contain 390,000 or so clones, 70% to 90% of them seen just once; the ten biggest clones take up less than 11%. The Seattle patients joined while their infection was active and were tracked longitudinally afterward.

The origin of this receptor is a woman aged 30 to 39 with COVID-19, enrolled during active disease. Sequencing input: peripheral blood. The chain carries TRBV28 and TRBJ1-2, with D uncertain. CDR3 nucleotide sequence: TGTGCCAGCAGTTCCGTGGGAGAAGTCTACTATGGCTACACCTTC. Translation: CASSSVGEVYYGYTF.